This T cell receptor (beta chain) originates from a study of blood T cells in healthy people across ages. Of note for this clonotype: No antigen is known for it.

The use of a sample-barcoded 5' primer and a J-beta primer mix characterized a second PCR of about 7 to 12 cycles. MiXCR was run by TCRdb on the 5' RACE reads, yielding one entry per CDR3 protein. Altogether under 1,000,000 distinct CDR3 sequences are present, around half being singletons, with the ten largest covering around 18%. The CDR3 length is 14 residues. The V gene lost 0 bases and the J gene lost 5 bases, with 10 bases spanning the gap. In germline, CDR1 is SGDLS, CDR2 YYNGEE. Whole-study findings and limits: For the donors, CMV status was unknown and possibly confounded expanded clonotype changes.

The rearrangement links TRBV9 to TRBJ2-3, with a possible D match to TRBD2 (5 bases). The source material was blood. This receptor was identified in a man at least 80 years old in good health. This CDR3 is CASSVEMREDTQYF. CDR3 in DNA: TGTGCCAGCAGCGTAGAGATGAGGGAAGATACGCAGTATTTT.